This T cell receptor (beta chain) was sequenced in a study of blood T cell repertoires in COVID-19. Study as a whole: In each case, the material was cDNA or gDNA derived from T cells, B-cell-depleted T cells, or PBMCs.

Recruits, aged about 18 to 95 years, lived in 24 US areas. Participants had their cohort set by participant-reported clinical history. Methods used by the authors: Reference gene primer amplification gave nucleated cell count estimates. Using immunoSEQ multiplex PCR, the repertoire was profiled, and TCRdb retains in-frame clones only, with some absent. V, J and clone size were drawn from that table, and D and trimming were deduced from the DNA. The table has over 200,000 clones, approximately 90% seen once; the top ten hold roughly 1.2%. Germline loops: CDR1 MNHEY, CDR2 SVGEGT. The CDR3 is 21 residues long. The V segment lost 2 bases and the J segment 2 bases; nucleotides outside the gene matches: 15.

Input material: PBMCs or T cells enriched from blood (not recorded which). The V and J genes are TRBV6-2 or TRBV6-3 and TRBJ2-5, with 15 nucleotides matching TRBD2. The sequence was obtained from a human donor in a cohort exposed to, infected with or recovered from COVID-19 (not recorded which). The donor label of this sample is uncertain. The CDR3 sequence: CASSYPSGTSGGPTRQETQYF. DNA of the CDR3: TGTGCCAGCAGTTACCCTTCCGGGACTAGCGGGGGGCCCACCCGGCAAGAGACCCAGTACTTC.